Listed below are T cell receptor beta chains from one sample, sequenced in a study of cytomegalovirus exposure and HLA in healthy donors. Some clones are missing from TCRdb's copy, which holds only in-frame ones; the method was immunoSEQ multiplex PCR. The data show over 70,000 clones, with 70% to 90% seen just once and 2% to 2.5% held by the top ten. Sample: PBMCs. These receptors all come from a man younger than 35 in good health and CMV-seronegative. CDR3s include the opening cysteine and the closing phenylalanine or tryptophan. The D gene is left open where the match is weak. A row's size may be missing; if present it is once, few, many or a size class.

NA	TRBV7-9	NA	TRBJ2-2	TGTTCCAGCAGCCCAGGTTCGAGGGTCGACACCGGGGAGCTGTTTTTT	CSSSPGSRVDTGELFF
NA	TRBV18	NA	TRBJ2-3	TGTGCCAGCTCACCCTCCACAGATACGCAGTATTTT	CASSPSTDTQYF
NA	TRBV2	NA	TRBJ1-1	TGTGCCAATGAGGCGGGGGGCATGGGGAACACTGAAGCTTTCTTT	CANEAGGMGNTEAFF
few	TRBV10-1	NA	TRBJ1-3	TGCGCCAGCAGTGAGTCGGCCTCTGGAAACACCATATATTTT	CASSESASGNTIYF
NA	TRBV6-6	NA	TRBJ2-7	TGTGCCAGCACCGAACAGACGTCGCAGTACTTC	CASTEQTSQYF
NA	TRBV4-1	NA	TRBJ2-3	TGCGCCAGCAGCCAACCCGCGAGGGGGGGCAGCACAGATACGCAGTATTTT	CASSQPARGGSTDTQYF
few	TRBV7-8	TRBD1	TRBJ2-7	TGTGCCAGCAGCCTACAGGGGGCGGTTCACGAGCAGTACTTC	CASSLQGAVHEQYF
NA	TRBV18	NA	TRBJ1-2	TGTGCCAGCTCACCAGTGACAGGTTTAGCTAACTATGGCTACACCTTC	CASSPVTGLANYGYTF
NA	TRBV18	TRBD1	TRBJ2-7	TGTGCCAGCTCACCAAGACAGGGATCCTACGAGCAGTACTTC	CASSPRQGSYEQYF
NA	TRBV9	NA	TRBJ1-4	TGTGCCAGCAGCGTAGGCGGGGTAAACGAAAAACTGTTTTTT	CASSVGGVNEKLFF
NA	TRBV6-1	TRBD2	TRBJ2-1	TGTGCCAGCAACCCCAGGGAGGGGAATGAGCAGTTCTTC	CASNPREGNEQFF
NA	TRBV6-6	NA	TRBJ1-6	TGTGCCAGCAGTTCCCCGGGGTCCTATAATTCACCCCTCCACTTT	CASSSPGSYNSPLHF
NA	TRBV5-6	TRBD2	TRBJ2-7	TGTGCCAGCAGCTTCCCCGGGGGGGTCTCCTACGAGCAGTACTTC	CASSFPGGVSYEQYF
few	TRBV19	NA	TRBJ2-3	TGTGCCAGTAGTCCCTCAGGGGATACGCAGTATTTT	CASSPSGDTQYF
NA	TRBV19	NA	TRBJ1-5	TGTGCCAGTAGTGCTAGACTCACGGGTCAGGGTGTTGCTCAGCCCCAGCATTTT	CASSARLTGQGVAQPQHF
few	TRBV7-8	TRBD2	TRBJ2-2	TGTGCCAGCAGTTCCAGCGGGGGGGGGTACACCGGGGAGCTGTTTTTT	CASSSSGGGYTGELFF
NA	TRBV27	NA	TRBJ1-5	TGTGCCAGCAGTTCGACAGGTTGGGGATATCAGCCCCAGCATTTT	CASSSTGWGYQPQHF
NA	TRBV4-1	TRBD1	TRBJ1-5	TGCGCCAGCAGCCTCGGACAGGCCGGGTTAAATCAGCCCCAGCATTTT	CASSLGQAGLNQPQHF
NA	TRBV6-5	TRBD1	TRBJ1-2	TGTGCCAGCAGTCAGGGGGCGCGAGGCTACACCTTC	CASSQGARGYTF
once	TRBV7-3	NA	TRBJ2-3	TGTGCCAGCAGCCCGACTCGGGAACCCACAGATACGCAGTATTTT	CASSPTREPTDTQYF
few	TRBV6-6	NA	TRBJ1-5	TGTGCCAGCAGTTACTCAGCCAATCAGCCCCAGCATTTT	CASSYSANQPQHF
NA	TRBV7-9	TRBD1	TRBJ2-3	TGTGCCAGCAGCGCCCCCGGGACAGGGGGGGCAGATACGCAGTATTTT	CASSAPGTGGADTQYF
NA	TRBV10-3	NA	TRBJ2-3	TGTGCCATCAGTGAGGGAGCGAGTTTTAGCACAGATACGCAGTATTTT	CAISEGASFSTDTQYF
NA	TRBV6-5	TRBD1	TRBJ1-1	TGTGCCAGCAGGGTAGGACAGGGCCCAGTAATTACCTTT	CASRVGQGPVITF
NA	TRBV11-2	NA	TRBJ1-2	TGTGCCAGCAGCTTAGATGCCGGCCGCGGCTATGGCTACACCTTC	CASSLDAGRGYGYTF
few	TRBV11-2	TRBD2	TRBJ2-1	TGTGCCAGCAGTGTAGGGACTAGCTCCTACAATGAGCAGTTCTTC	CASSVGTSSYNEQFF
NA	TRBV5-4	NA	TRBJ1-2	TGTGCCAGCAGCTTGTCGCAGGGGTTTAACTATGGCTACACCTTC	CASSLSQGFNYGYTF
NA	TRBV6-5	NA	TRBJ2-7	TGTGCCAGCAGTTACTCTAGGGGGAGCTCCTACGAGCAGTACTTC	CASSYSRGSSYEQYF
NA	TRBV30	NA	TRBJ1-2	TGTGCCTGGAGTGTTGCTCACAGGGATTATGGCTACACCTTC	CAWSVAHRDYGYTF
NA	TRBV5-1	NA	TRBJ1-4	TGCGCCAGCAGCTTCGGGGGGCTCGGTGAAAAACTGTTTTTT	CASSFGGLGEKLFF
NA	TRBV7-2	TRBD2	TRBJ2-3	TGTGCCAGCAGCTTTGGACTAGCTACAGATACGCAGTATTTT	CASSFGLATDTQYF
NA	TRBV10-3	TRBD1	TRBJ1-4	TGTGCCATCAGGGACCCGGGACAGGTAGATGAAAAACTGTTTTTT	CAIRDPGQVDEKLFF
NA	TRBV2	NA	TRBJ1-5	TGTGCCAGCAGTGATCGAGGAGGAACCCAGCATTTT	CASSDRGGTQHF
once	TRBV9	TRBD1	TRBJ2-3	TGTGCCAGCAGCGTAGTGAACCCAGGGGGCATGAGCACAGATACGCAGTATTTT	CASSVVNPGGMSTDTQYF
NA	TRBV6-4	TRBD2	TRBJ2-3	TGTGCCAGCAGGACGAGCGGGGGGGCCTTAGATACGCAGTATTTT	CASRTSGGALDTQYF
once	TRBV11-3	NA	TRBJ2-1	TGTGCCAGCAGCCTTGGACTGGTGGATGAGCAGTTCTTC	CASSLGLVDEQFF
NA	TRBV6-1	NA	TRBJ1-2	TGTGCCACCTTGGCAGTAAACTATGGCTACACCTTC	CATLAVNYGYTF
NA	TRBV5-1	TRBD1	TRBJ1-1	TGCGCCAGCCGGACAGGGGGCAGGACCGAGACCCAAGCTTTCTTT	CASRTGGRTETQAFF
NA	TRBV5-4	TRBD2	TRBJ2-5	TGTGCCAGCAGCTTGGGAAGCGGGGGTGAGACCCAGTACTTC	CASSLGSGGETQYF
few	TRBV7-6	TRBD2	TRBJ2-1	TGTGCCAGCAGTCTTAGCGGGGCCCTTCCGGATGAGCAGTTCTTC	CASSLSGALPDEQFF
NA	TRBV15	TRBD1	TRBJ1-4	TGTGCCACCAGCAGAGGGTCCGGGACAGGGAATGAAAAACTGTTTTTT	CATSRGSGTGNEKLFF
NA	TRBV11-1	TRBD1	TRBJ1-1	TGTGCCAGCAGCTTTGACAGGGAGCAGAACACTGAAGCTTTCTTT	CASSFDREQNTEAFF
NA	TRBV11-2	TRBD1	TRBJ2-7	TGTGCCAGCAGGCGGACAGGGTACTACGAGCAGTACTTC	CASRRTGYYEQYF
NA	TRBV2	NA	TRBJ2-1	TGTGCCAGCAGTGAATCGGCAGCCAGACTCGACAATGAGCAGTTCTTC	CASSESAARLDNEQFF
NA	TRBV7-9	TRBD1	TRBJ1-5	TGTGCCAGCAGCTTATGGACAGGGAACAATCAGCCCCAGCATTTT	CASSLWTGNNQPQHF
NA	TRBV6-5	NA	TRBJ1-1	TGTGCCAGCAGTTACTCGATGTATCAGGGCACTGAAGCTTTCTTT	CASSYSMYQGTEAFF
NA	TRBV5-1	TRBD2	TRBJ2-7	TGCGCCAGCAGCTCGGGGGGCCTAGCGGGGGGTGAGCAGTACTTC	CASSSGGLAGGEQYF
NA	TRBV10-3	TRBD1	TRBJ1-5	TGTGCCATCAGTGGAGGACAGGGGTTACAGCCCCAGCATTTT	CAISGGQGLQPQHF